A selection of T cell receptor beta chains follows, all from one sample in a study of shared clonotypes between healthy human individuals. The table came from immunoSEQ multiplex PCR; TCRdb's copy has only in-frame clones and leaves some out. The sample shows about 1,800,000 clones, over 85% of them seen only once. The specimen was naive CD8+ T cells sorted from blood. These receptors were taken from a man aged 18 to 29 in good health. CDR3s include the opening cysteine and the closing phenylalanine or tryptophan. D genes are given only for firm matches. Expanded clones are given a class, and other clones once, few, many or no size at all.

DNA: TGTGCCAGCAGCCAAGATCACAGCCACACCGCCTATAATTCACCCCTCCACTTT
CDR3: CASSQDHSHTAYNSPLHF
D: .
length: 18
V: TRBV4-2
size: .
J: TRBJ1-6

DNA: TGTGCCAGCACCCCCACCGGGGAGCTGTTTTTT
CDR3: CASTPTGELFF
D: .
length: 11
V: TRBV6-6
size: few
J: TRBJ2-2

DNA: TGCGCCAGCAGCTTCGAGGTACCCTACGAGCAGTACTTC
CDR3: CASSFEVPYEQYF
D: .
length: 13
V: TRBV5-1
size: .
J: TRBJ2-7

DNA: TGCGCCAGCAGCCAAGAGGGATACACGACGGAGACCCAGTACTTC
CDR3: CASSQEGYTTETQYF
D: .
length: 15
V: TRBV4-1
size: .
J: TRBJ2-5

DNA: TGTGCCAGTAGTCCACAAACAGGGGGCATCGCTGAAGCTTTCTTT
CDR3: CASSPQTGGIAEAFF
D: TRBD1
length: 15
V: TRBV19
size: .
J: TRBJ1-1

DNA: TGTGCCAGCAGCTTCGACCTCTACGAGCAGTACTTC
CDR3: CASSFDLYEQYF
D: .
length: 12
V: TRBV5-4
size: .
J: TRBJ2-7

DNA: TGTGCCAGCAGCGACCCCGACGGGTTAACACCCTACGAGCAGTACTTC
CDR3: CASSDPDGLTPYEQYF
D: .
length: 16
V: TRBV9
size: .
J: TRBJ2-7

DNA: TGTGCCAGCAGCTTGATCGGTGGAGGGGAGACCCAGTACTTC
CDR3: CASSLIGGGETQYF
D: .
length: 14
V: TRBV11-2
size: .
J: TRBJ2-5

DNA: TGTGCCAGCAGCTCTCCCCAAGGACGCCGATCTGGGGCCAACGTCCTGACTTTC
CDR3: CASSSPQGRRSGANVLTF
D: .
length: 18
V: TRBV7-6
size: .
J: TRBJ2-6

DNA: TGTGCCAGCAGCGTAGGGGTCACCTCTGGAAACACCATATATTTT
CDR3: CASSVGVTSGNTIYF
D: .
length: 15
V: TRBV9
size: .
J: TRBJ1-3

DNA: TGTGCCAGCAGCTTGGGATCGGTAAGATACGAGCAGTACTTC
CDR3: CASSLGSVRYEQYF
D: .
length: 14
V: TRBV5-6
size: .
J: TRBJ2-7

DNA: TGTGCCAGCAGCTTCGGGTACTCCTACGAGCAGTACTTC
CDR3: CASSFGYSYEQYF
D: .
length: 13
V: TRBV7-6
size: once
J: TRBJ2-7

DNA: TGTGCCAGCAGCTTGACCCCTAACTATGGCTACACCTTC
CDR3: CASSLTPNYGYTF
D: .
length: 13
V: TRBV7-9
size: .
J: TRBJ1-2

DNA: TGCGCCAGCAGCCAAATTGTGAATGGCTACGAGCAGTACTTC
CDR3: CASSQIVNGYEQYF
D: .
length: 14
V: TRBV4-1
size: .
J: TRBJ2-7

DNA: TGTGCCAGCAGTGAAACGAGGGGGGCGCTTAACTATGGCTACACCTTC
CDR3: CASSETRGALNYGYTF
D: .
length: 16
V: TRBV2
size: .
J: TRBJ1-2

DNA: TGTGCCAGCAGTCCTTTTCAGGGGGCGGACGAGCAGTACTTC
CDR3: CASSPFQGADEQYF
D: TRBD1
length: 14
V: TRBV6-5
size: .
J: TRBJ2-7

DNA: TGTGCCAGCAGGCCGGGACAGGAGATATACTACGAGCAGTACTTC
CDR3: CASRPGQEIYYEQYF
D: TRBD1
length: 15
V: TRBV5-4
size: .
J: TRBJ2-7

DNA: TGTGCCAGCAGTGAAAGGACTCCCGTTATAAGCTCCTACGAGCAGTACTTC
CDR3: CASSERTPVISSYEQYF
D: .
length: 17
V: TRBV6-1
size: .
J: TRBJ2-7

DNA: TGTGCCAGCAGTTACTCCGAATATTACGAGCAGTACTTC
CDR3: CASSYSEYYEQYF
D: .
length: 13
V: TRBV6-5
size: .
J: TRBJ2-7

DNA: TGTGCCAGCAGCTCCACCGGGACTAGTTCCGCCGAGCAGTACTTC
CDR3: CASSSTGTSSAEQYF
D: TRBD2
length: 15
V: TRBV9
size: .
J: TRBJ2-7

DNA: TGTGCCAGCAGACCCGGGACTACCTACGAGCAGTACTTC
CDR3: CASRPGTTYEQYF
D: TRBD2
length: 13
V: TRBV7-6
size: once
J: TRBJ2-7

DNA: TGTGCCAGCAGTTCTGGGCCAGAAGCTTTCTTT
CDR3: CASSSGPEAFF
D: .
length: 11
V: TRBV27
size: .
J: TRBJ1-1

DNA: TGCGCCAGCAGCCAAGAGAAGACAGGGGACTCCTACGAGCAGTACTTC
CDR3: CASSQEKTGDSYEQYF
D: TRBD1
length: 16
V: TRBV4-1
size: .
J: TRBJ2-7

DNA: TGCGCCAGCAGCCAAGATTATACAGGGGGCGCGATGAATGAGCAGTTCTTC
CDR3: CASSQDYTGGAMNEQFF
D: TRBD1
length: 17
V: TRBV4-3
size: .
J: TRBJ2-1

DNA: TGTGCCAGCAGTGATCCGGGACAGATGAACACTGAAGCTTTCTTT
CDR3: CASSDPGQMNTEAFF
D: TRBD1
length: 15
V: TRBV2
size: .
J: TRBJ1-1

DNA: TGTGCCAGCAGCACGGGACAGATGGGAAGCTCCTACGAGCAGTACTTC
CDR3: CASSTGQMGSSYEQYF
D: TRBD1
length: 16
V: TRBV7-6
size: once
J: TRBJ2-7

DNA: TGTGCCTGGAGTGAGGTGTGGGGTGAAAAACTGTTTTTT
CDR3: CAWSEVWGEKLFF
D: .
length: 13
V: TRBV30
size: .
J: TRBJ1-4

DNA: TGTGCCAGCAGCTTAGGCTCGGGGGCCTACGAGCAGTACTTC
CDR3: CASSLGSGAYEQYF
D: .
length: 14
V: TRBV13
size: .
J: TRBJ2-7

DNA: TGTGCCAGCAGCATTGGACCTGAGTACGAGCAGTACTTC
CDR3: CASSIGPEYEQYF
D: .
length: 13
V: TRBV11-2
size: .
J: TRBJ2-7

DNA: TGTGCCAGCAGTCCCGGTGTTAGCGGGACCTACGAGCAGTACTTC
CDR3: CASSPGVSGTYEQYF
D: TRBD2
length: 15
V: TRBV27
size: .
J: TRBJ2-7

DNA: TGTGCCAGCAGTGAAGCTCTGGACTATGGCTACACCTTC
CDR3: CASSEALDYGYTF
D: .
length: 13
V: TRBV6-1
size: .
J: TRBJ1-2

DNA: TGTGCCAGCAATGGCGGAGCTAGCACAGATACGCAGTATTTT
CDR3: CASNGGASTDTQYF
D: .
length: 14
V: TRBV9
size: .
J: TRBJ2-3

DNA: TGTGCCAGCAGCTTAATGTCCGGCTCCGAGCAGTACTTC
CDR3: CASSLMSGSEQYF
D: .
length: 13
V: TRBV7-9
size: once
J: TRBJ2-7

DNA: TGTGCCAGCAGCGTTTGGGTCGCAGGGGAGGTAGATACGCAGTATTTT
CDR3: CASSVWVAGEVDTQYF
D: .
length: 16
V: TRBV9
size: .
J: TRBJ2-3

DNA: TGTGCCTGGAGTGTCCCCTTTAGCAATCAGCCCCAGCATTTT
CDR3: CAWSVPFSNQPQHF
D: .
length: 14
V: TRBV30
size: few
J: TRBJ1-5

DNA: TGTGCCACCAGCAGAGCAATGACAGGGGGCGTCGACGAGCAGTACTTC
CDR3: CATSRAMTGGVDEQYF
D: TRBD1
length: 16
V: TRBV15
size: .
J: TRBJ2-7

DNA: TGTGCCAGCAGCTTAGCCCCGGGGGGAAACACCGGGGAGCTGTTTTTT
CDR3: CASSLAPGGNTGELFF
D: TRBD2
length: 16
V: TRBV7-8
size: .
J: TRBJ2-2

DNA: TGTGCCAGCAGCTTGGGCGGGGGTCCCACAGATACGCAGTATTTT
CDR3: CASSLGGGPTDTQYF
D: TRBD2
length: 15
V: TRBV5-6
size: .
J: TRBJ2-3

DNA: TGTGCCAGCAGCTTGGAGGTCACAGATACGCAGTATTTT
CDR3: CASSLEVTDTQYF
D: .
length: 13
V: TRBV7-9
size: .
J: TRBJ2-3

DNA: TGTGCCAGCAGCTTACCCGGGACAGTCTACGAGCAGTACTTC
CDR3: CASSLPGTVYEQYF
D: TRBD1
length: 14
V: TRBV7-9
size: .
J: TRBJ2-7

DNA: TGTGCCAGCAGTTACCCCGTTCTGGGACAGGGGGCGGTCGACCCCGAGCAGTACTTC
CDR3: CASSYPVLGQGAVDPEQYF
D: TRBD1
length: 19
V: TRBV6-7
size: .
J: TRBJ2-7

DNA: TGTGCCAGCCGGGACAGGGGCTACGAGCAGTACTTC
CDR3: CASRDRGYEQYF
D: TRBD1
length: 12
V: TRBV27
size: .
J: TRBJ2-7

DNA: TGCGCCAGCAGAGGGGGGACCCTGGAGGAGCAGTTCTTC
CDR3: CASRGGTLEEQFF
D: .
length: 13
V: TRBV5-1
size: .
J: TRBJ2-1

DNA: TGCGCCAGCAGCCAAGAAGGGGCGGGAACCTACGAGCAGTACTTC
CDR3: CASSQEGAGTYEQYF
D: .
length: 15
V: TRBV4-1
size: .
J: TRBJ2-7

DNA: TGTGCCAGCAGTTTAAGGTCTCCCGGGACTAGCGGGGGAGGGGCTCGGTTTGAGCAGTTCTTC
CDR3: CASSLRSPGTSGGGARFEQFF
D: TRBD2
length: 21
V: TRBV27
size: .
J: TRBJ2-1

DNA: TGCGCCAGCAGCGGCCGGGGGACGGACGCAGATACGCAGTATTTT
CDR3: CASSGRGTDADTQYF
D: .
length: 15
V: TRBV5-1
size: .
J: TRBJ2-3

DNA: TGTGCCAGCAGCCCAGGACAGGGGGCAGGTTCACCCCTCCACTTT
CDR3: CASSPGQGAGSPLHF
D: TRBD1
length: 15
V: TRBV7-6
size: .
J: TRBJ1-6

DNA: TGTGCCAGCAGTTGGGACTATACCTACGAGCAGTACTTC
CDR3: CASSWDYTYEQYF
D: TRBD2
length: 13
V: TRBV6-1
size: .
J: TRBJ2-7

DNA: TGTGCCAGCAGTTTATCCTCGGGGGGAGGCTATGGCTACACCTTC
CDR3: CASSLSSGGGYGYTF
D: .
length: 15
V: TRBV27
size: .
J: TRBJ1-2

DNA: TGTGCCAGCAGTGAAGGACAGGGTTACACAGATACGCAGTATTTT
CDR3: CASSEGQGYTDTQYF
D: TRBD1
length: 15
V: TRBV2
size: .
J: TRBJ2-3

DNA: TGTGCCAGCAGCCCGAGAACTTCTGGGACAGATACGCAGTATTTT
CDR3: CASSPRTSGTDTQYF
D: .
length: 15
V: TRBV7-6
size: .
J: TRBJ2-3

DNA: TGCGCCAGCAGCTTGGTTGGACCTAGCTCCTACAATGAGCAGTTCTTC
CDR3: CASSLVGPSSYNEQFF
D: .
length: 16
V: TRBV5-1
size: .
J: TRBJ2-1

DNA: TGTGCCTGGGGGGGACAGGGGAACGAGCAGTACTTC
CDR3: CAWGGQGNEQYF
D: TRBD1
length: 12
V: TRBV30
size: once
J: TRBJ2-7